The TCR beta chain under discussion was sequenced for a study of blood T cells in healthy people across ages (dated by TCRdb to between 2014 and 2017). With regard to the full study: Template switching captured roughly one uniquely barcoded TCR beta cDNA molecule per two T cells in model experiments. To avoid experimental bias, donors of different ages were randomly spread across the sequencing lanes. Two additional independent replicas of 1 million unique cDNA reads from the same blood draw were analyzed for two donors (one aged 18 to 29 and one aged 80 or older). Using deep sequencing normalized with unique cDNA molecular identifiers, the study measured how TCR beta repertoire diversity changes with age. Four age groups were formed from the donors: young (average approximately 16 years), middle-aged (approximately 39), aged (62) and long-lived (more than 75).

From a lookup of the germline V gene, CDR1 and CDR2 are SGHRS and YFSETQ. The junction carries 15 bases between V and J, which are trimmed by 4 bases and 0 bases respectively. Taken from cysteine to phenylalanine, the CDR3 has 16 residues. Only the CDR3 portion is preserved as DNA: 48 bases, with reading frame beginning at the first base. The library came from 5' RACE. A second PCR of about 6 to 11 cycles was run with a J-beta primer mix and a sample-barcoded 5' primer. A unique molecular identifier was introduced onto each TCR beta cDNA molecule by a template-switch 5' adaptor carrying 12 random nucleotides. Each sample yielded at least 3 million CDR3-containing paired-end reads. First-strand cDNA synthesis was performed from all RNA using the Mint cDNA synthesis kit, with priming by a TRBC-specific oligonucleotide. Following uracil-DNA glycosylase treatment, all cDNA underwent a first 18-cycle PCR with the universal primers M1SS and BC2_uni_R. For the original study's pipeline: Normalization of each sample was performed by random selection of 1 million high-quality reads, each carrying a distinct molecular identifier. Instead of being binned into consensus sequences, reads that shared molecular identifiers were thrown out. MiTCR, set to a Q25 quality threshold and the strictest error-elimination algorithm, was used for CDR3 identification, clonotype clustering and error correction. Lower-bound total TCR beta diversity was estimated with a nonparametric unseen species model using Euler transformation. TCRdb cleaned the public reads at Q25 with fastp, built clones with MiXCR and kept in-frame beta chains. Each entry is one CDR3 protein sequence, shown with its most common DNA and genes. These V and J calls originate from TCRdb's pipeline instead of the authors' own analysis. This sample is represented by 1,800,000 or so distinct CDR3 sequences; around 40% of them were singletons. The ten most abundant clones make up 23% of the sample.

The roughly 39 donors, aged roughly 6 to 100 years, were systemically healthy Caucasian individuals from Russia. Ten milliliters of peripheral blood were drawn from each donor into EDTA-treated Vacutainer tubes. Ficoll-Paque density-gradient centrifugation was used to isolate PBMCs, with at least 6.5 million obtained per sample. Trizol reagent was used to extract total RNA from the PBMCs, yielding at least 6 micrograms per sample. For every donor, flow cytometry on a PBMC aliquot measured the percentage of naive CD45RAhigh/CD27high T cells. This clonotype has a handful of counts. Its antigen remains undetermined. No qualities accompany the bases; no much larger clone lies one base away. Points the paper makes about the study in general: Because profiling used bulk unsorted PBMCs, naive and antigen-experienced compartments could not be compared conclusively. Total diversity estimates from one million sequenced T cells were considered lower bounds and underestimates. There was a strong correlation between observed TCR beta diversity and the percentage of naive T cells measured by flow cytometry. Donor CMV infection status was unknown, potentially confounding age-related changes in expanded clonotypes. Compared with the aged group, the long-lived group had more naive CD4+ T cells, fewer expanded clones and increased TCR diversity, a pattern suggesting age selection. Observed TCR beta diversity per million T cells fell roughly linearly with age, and a significant reduction was already apparent by age about 36.

The sequence links TRBV5-1 to TRBJ2-3; too little of a D gene remains to name it. This sequence was found in a human donor in good health. Sequencing was performed on blood. CDR3 protein: CASSTYYGTSTDTQYF. The nucleotide sequence reads TGCGCCAGCAGCACCTACTACGGTACTAGCACAGATACGCAGTATTTT.